These T cell receptor beta chains were read from a single sample in a study of T cells after posttransplantation cyclophosphamide. Using immunoSEQ multiplex PCR, the repertoire was profiled, and TCRdb retains in-frame clones only, with some absent. This sample has approximately 39,000 clones; roughly 78% occur once, and the top ten carry 8.1%. The sample here was CD4+ T cells sorted from blood, taken roughly 1,900 days after a stem cell transplant with posttransplant cyclophosphamide. The receptor source for this set is a female patient in her thirties or forties who received an allogeneic stem cell transplant from a related donor, was CMV-positive, and had no GVHD. The T cells may come from the graft donor. The CDR3 runs from the conserved cysteine through the conserved F or W. D genes are given only for firm matches. Clone sizes are given selectively: once, few, many, or a class where the clone is expanded.

CDR3aa: CASSVDEGANYGYTF; CDR3nt: TGTGCCAGCAGCGTAGACGAGGGGGCTAACTATGGCTACACCTTC; d_gene: .; j_gene: TRBJ1-2; v_gene: TRBV9; abundance: few
CDR3aa: CASSVVGGRATEAFF; CDR3nt: TGTGCCAGCAGCGTAGTGGGGGGGAGGGCCACTGAAGCTTTCTTT; d_gene: .; j_gene: TRBJ1-1; v_gene: TRBV9; abundance: once
CDR3aa: CASMASGGPNEQFF; CDR3nt: TGTGCCAGCATGGCGAGCGGGGGGCCCAATGAGCAGTTCTTC; d_gene: TRBD2; j_gene: TRBJ2-1; v_gene: TRBV2; abundance: .
CDR3aa: CASSLGQAGSFQFF; CDR3nt: TGTGCCAGTAGTCTGGGACAGGCGGGTTCGTTCCAGTTCTTC; d_gene: TRBD1; j_gene: TRBJ2-1; v_gene: TRBV19; abundance: .
CDR3aa: CSVAETGVNGELFF; CDR3nt: TGCAGCGTTGCGGAGACAGGGGTCAACGGGGAGCTGTTTTTT; d_gene: TRBD1; j_gene: TRBJ2-2; v_gene: TRBV29-1; abundance: .
CDR3aa: CASSEDRGDQPQHF; CDR3nt: TGTGCCAGCAGTGAAGACAGGGGGGACCAGCCCCAGCATTTT; d_gene: TRBD1; j_gene: TRBJ1-5; v_gene: TRBV2; abundance: .
CDR3aa: CASSLEGLGLEAFF; CDR3nt: TGCGCCAGCAGCTTGGAAGGGTTAGGACTTGAAGCTTTCTTT; d_gene: .; j_gene: TRBJ1-1; v_gene: TRBV5-1; abundance: .
CDR3aa: CASPRGNQPQHF; CDR3nt: TGCGCCAGCCCAAGGGGAAATCAGCCCCAGCATTTT; d_gene: .; j_gene: TRBJ1-5; v_gene: TRBV5-1; abundance: few
CDR3aa: CASSENSGGAGGEQFF; CDR3nt: TGTGCCAGCAGTGAAAATAGCGGGGGGGCTGGAGGTGAGCAGTTCTTC; d_gene: TRBD2; j_gene: TRBJ2-1; v_gene: TRBV6-4; abundance: .
CDR3aa: CASAPLPHTEAFF; CDR3nt: TGTGCTAGTGCTCCCCTACCTCACACTGAAGCTTTCTTT; d_gene: .; j_gene: TRBJ1-1; v_gene: TRBV12-5; abundance: .
CDR3aa: CASSENVGLETQYF; CDR3nt: TGTGCCAGCAGTGAAAATGTGGGGCTGGAGACCCAGTACTTC; d_gene: .; j_gene: TRBJ2-5; v_gene: TRBV6-1; abundance: .
CDR3aa: CASSELRDYPYTF; CDR3nt: TGTGCCAGCAGTGAACTACGGGATTACCCCTACACCTTC; d_gene: .; j_gene: TRBJ1-2; v_gene: TRBV6-5; abundance: .
CDR3aa: CASSLMGTGRVTEAFF; CDR3nt: TGTGCCAGCAGCTTAATGGGGACAGGGCGTGTCACTGAAGCTTTCTTT; d_gene: TRBD1; j_gene: TRBJ1-1; v_gene: TRBV7-3; abundance: .
CDR3aa: CASSQDLAGYDEQYF; CDR3nt: TGCGCCAGCAGCCAAGACCTAGCGGGGTACGACGAGCAGTACTTC; d_gene: TRBD2; j_gene: TRBJ2-7; v_gene: TRBV4-1; abundance: few
CDR3aa: CARSLVIRGHWHTEAFF; CDR3nt: TGTGCCAGAAGCTTGGTTATCAGGGGGCATTGGCACACTGAAGCTTTCTTT; d_gene: TRBD1; j_gene: TRBJ1-1; v_gene: TRBV5-3; abundance: few
CDR3aa: CASSIPTGTGNEKLFF; CDR3nt: TGTGCCAGTAGTATCCCGACCGGGACAGGGAATGAAAAACTGTTTTTT; d_gene: TRBD1; j_gene: TRBJ1-4; v_gene: TRBV19; abundance: .
CDR3aa: CASRLGAGSLGDGYTF; CDR3nt: TGTGCCAGCAGACTGGGAGCGGGGTCCCTGGGGGATGGCTACACCTTC; d_gene: .; j_gene: TRBJ1-2; v_gene: TRBV27; abundance: .
CDR3aa: CASSLAGIPTNEKLFF; CDR3nt: TGTGCCAGCAGTTTAGCGGGGATCCCAACTAATGAAAAACTGTTTTTT; d_gene: .; j_gene: TRBJ1-4; v_gene: TRBV28; abundance: .
CDR3aa: CASKKAGSNTGELFF; CDR3nt: TGTGCCAGCAAGAAAGCGGGGTCGAACACCGGGGAGCTGTTTTTT; d_gene: TRBD2; j_gene: TRBJ2-2; v_gene: TRBV9; abundance: .
CDR3aa: CASSFGGSQNIQYF; CDR3nt: TGTGCCAGCAGTTTTGGGGGCTCCCAAAACATTCAGTACTTC; d_gene: .; j_gene: TRBJ2-4; v_gene: TRBV28; abundance: .
CDR3aa: CASSSGRDTDTQYF; CDR3nt: TGCGCCAGCAGTTCCGGGAGAGACACAGATACGCAGTATTTT; d_gene: .; j_gene: TRBJ2-3; v_gene: TRBV5-1; abundance: once
CDR3aa: CASSLVASGGPNTGELFF; CDR3nt: TGTGCCAGCAGCTTAGTAGCTAGCGGGGGGCCGAACACCGGGGAGCTGTTTTTT; d_gene: TRBD2; j_gene: TRBJ2-2; v_gene: TRBV11-2; abundance: .
CDR3aa: CASSLAGPTDTQYF; CDR3nt: TGTGCCAGCAGCTTGGCAGGGCCCACAGATACGCAGTATTTT; d_gene: .; j_gene: TRBJ2-3; v_gene: TRBV5-6; abundance: .
CDR3aa: CASSQGPQGMDTEAFF; CDR3nt: TGTGCCAGCAGCCAAGGGCCACAGGGTATGGACACTGAAGCTTTCTTT; d_gene: .; j_gene: TRBJ1-1; v_gene: TRBV14; abundance: .
CDR3aa: CASSLKGTGQETQYF; CDR3nt: TGTGCCAGCAGCTTAAAGGGGACAGGCCAAGAGACCCAGTACTTC; d_gene: TRBD1; j_gene: TRBJ2-5; v_gene: TRBV7-3; abundance: .
CDR3aa: CATHEGSNSPLHF; CDR3nt: TGTGCAACCCATGAGGGATCGAATTCACCCCTCCACTTT; d_gene: .; j_gene: TRBJ1-6; v_gene: TRBV6-5; abundance: .
CDR3aa: CAISVVTGQGTYEQYF; CDR3nt: TGTGCCATCAGTGTTGTAACGGGACAGGGGACCTACGAGCAGTACTTC; d_gene: TRBD1; j_gene: TRBJ2-7; v_gene: TRBV10-3; abundance: .
CDR3aa: CASSEWTNMRGTGANVLTF; CDR3nt: TGTGCCAGCAGTGAATGGACAAATATGAGGGGGACTGGGGCCAACGTCCTGACTTTC; d_gene: .; j_gene: TRBJ2-6; v_gene: TRBV6-1; abundance: .